A selection of T cell receptor beta chains follows, all from one sample in a study of control samples from healthy donors and cancer patients. The assay was immunoSEQ multiplex PCR, and TCRdb's table has in-frame clones only and misses some. The data show some 77,000 clones, with about 89% seen just once and 7.5% to 8% held by the top ten. Sequenced input: blood. The receptor source for this set is a woman aged 55-69 years in good health. CDR3s include the opening cysteine and the closing phenylalanine or tryptophan. A D gene is named only where the DNA matches it firmly. Only some rows state a clone size, as once, few, many or a class for expanded clones.

TRBV4-1	18	.	once	TRBJ2-2	TGCGCCAGCAGCCATCCTCGGGGTGCCCCCGTTCGGACCGGGGAGCTGTTTTTT	CASSHPRGAPVRTGELFF
TRBV20-1	14	TRBD2	.	TRBJ2-2	TGCAGTGCAAGTAGGACTAGCGGGGCCGGGGAGCTGTTTTTT	CSASRTSGAGELFF
TRBV5-4	15	TRBD1	once	TRBJ1-4	TGTGCCAGCAGCTTGCCGGGGACAGGGGCCGAAAAACTGTTTTTT	CASSLPGTGAEKLFF
TRBV18	15	.	.	TRBJ1-1	TGTGCCAGCTCACCTTCGCAGGGGCTGAACACTGAAGCTTTCTTT	CASSPSQGLNTEAFF
TRBV2	16	.	once	TRBJ2-7	TGTGCCAGCAGTGATACGGAGGGTATCCTTATGAACGAGCAGTACTTC	CASSDTEGILMNEQYF
TRBV7-2	17	TRBD2	.	TRBJ2-3	TGTGCCAGCAGCTTATTCTTTGCGGGAGGGGGCACAGATACGCAGTATTTT	CASSLFFAGGGTDTQYF
TRBV5-1	16	.	.	TRBJ1-5	TGCGCCAGCAGCTTGGGAACAGGGAATAGCAATCAGCCCCAGCATTTT	CASSLGTGNSNQPQHF
TRBV6-5	15	TRBD2	.	TRBJ2-3	TGTGCCAGCAGCAAGGGACTAGCAGGAATAGATACGCAGTATTTT	CASSKGLAGIDTQYF
TRBV5-4	15	TRBD2	.	TRBJ2-3	TGTGCCAGCAGCGGAAGGACTCCCGGGGGGGATACGCAGTATTTT	CASSGRTPGGDTQYF
TRBV7-2	14	TRBD2	.	TRBJ2-7	TGTGCCAGCAGCTCTAGCGGGAGGCGGTACGAGCAGTACTTC	CASSSSGRRYEQYF
TRBV19	13	.	.	TRBJ2-5	TGTGCCAGTAGTATAAACGAGGGGGAGACCCAGTACTTC	CASSINEGETQYF
TRBV30	12	.	once	TRBJ1-2	TGTGCCTGGAGCTTACAGACCTATGGCTACACCTTC	CAWSLQTYGYTF
TRBV18	12	.	.	TRBJ2-5	TGTGCCAGCTCACTGGGCCAAGAGACCCAGTACTTC	CASSLGQETQYF
TRBV3-1/TRBV3-2	15	TRBD2	.	TRBJ2-5	TGTGCCAGCAGCCAGAGCGGGGGGGCGTGGGAGACCCAGTACTTC	CASSQSGGAWETQYF
TRBV5-1	18	.	.	TRBJ1-1	TGCGCCAGCAGCTTGGTCCCCCGGGGGGCAGGGCCTAACACTGAAGCTTTCTTT	CASSLVPRGAGPNTEAFF
TRBV5-1	14	TRBD1	few	TRBJ1-4	TGCGCCAGCAGCCCGGCGGGACAGGAGACGAAACTGTTTTTT	CASSPAGQETKLFF
TRBV3-1/TRBV3-2	19	TRBD1	.	TRBJ2-1	TGTGCCGGCTTAAAAAGGGGGGCAGGGGGCGCCCGGGTCTACAATGAGCAGTTCTTC	CAGLKRGAGGARVYNEQFF
TRBV9	14	.	.	TRBJ1-4	TGTGCCAGCAGCCCCACCTGGAAGGGCCTCGAACTGTTTTTT	CASSPTWKGLELFF
TRBV7-8	16	TRBD1	many	TRBJ1-3	TGTGCCAGCAGCTTCCTCGGACAGGACTCTGGAAACACCATATATTTT	CASSFLGQDSGNTIYF
TRBV11-3	11	.	.	TRBJ2-7	TGTGCCAGCAGCTCCGAAGAGGAGCAGTACTTC	CASSSEEEQYF
TRBV6-5	15	TRBD1	.	TRBJ1-5	TGTGCCAGCAGTTACCACGACAGGGGCTATCAGCCCCAGCATTTT	CASSYHDRGYQPQHF
TRBV7-9	14	.	.	TRBJ1-2	TGTGCCAGCAGGCCCTCCCGGGGGTACTATGGCTACACCTTC	CASRPSRGYYGYTF
TRBV5-5	15	.	.	TRBJ2-3	TGTGCCAGCAGCTTGGTGGGGGGGGCCGGGGATACGCAGTATTTT	CASSLVGGAGDTQYF
TRBV5-4	13	.	.	TRBJ2-7	TGTGCCAGCAGCCAATCATTGGCCTACGAGCAGTACTTC	CASSQSLAYEQYF
TRBV7-2	18	.	.	TRBJ1-6	TGTGCCAGCAGCTTAGTTGGGACCCCGGGGAGAGGGGCTTCACCCCTCCACTTT	CASSLVGTPGRGASPLHF
TRBV28	15	.	once	TRBJ1-4	TGTGCCAGCAGTTCCCCAGCACAGGGTCGAGAAAAACTGTTTTTT	CASSSPAQGREKLFF
TRBV6-1	12	.	.	TRBJ1-2	TGTGCCAGCAGTGACGGGGGGCGGGGCTACACCTTC	CASSDGGRGYTF
TRBV28	14	TRBD2	.	TRBJ2-2	TGTGCCAGCTGGGGGTTAGCGGGACCCGGGGAGCTGTTTTTT	CASWGLAGPGELFF
TRBV27	17	TRBD1	once	TRBJ1-6	TGTGCCAGCAGTTTATTTCCGTTCGGGACAGGGAATTCACCCCTCCACTTT	CASSLFPFGTGNSPLHF
TRBV9	15	.	.	TRBJ1-3	TGTGCCAGCAGCCCGGACCTAGGCTCTGGAAACACCATATATTTT	CASSPDLGSGNTIYF
TRBV28	12	.	.	TRBJ1-2	TGTGCCAGCAGTTTCCAGCTAGGCGGCTACACCTTC	CASSFQLGGYTF